Below are 30 T cell receptor beta chains sequenced from a single sample in a study of Ad26.COV2.S vaccination and SARS-CoV-2 variants. Noted treatment: around 19 received Ad26.COV2.S at low or high dose, single or two shots; about 5 received placebo; per-sample allocation not given. The samples date from day 63 after the first vaccine or placebo injection. TCRdb's copy holds only in-frame clones and misses some; the assay was immunoSEQ multiplex PCR. This table holds hundreds of thousands of clones, roughly 87% found once. This specimen was peripheral blood, taken in a trial of Ad26.COV2.S vaccine versus placebo. The receptor source for this set is a person between 18 and 60 years old who received the Ad26.COV2.S COVID-19 vaccine or a placebo.

The chain links TRBV5-5 to TRBJ2-7; 9 bases map to TRBD1. The V gene's germline CDR1 is SGHKS and CDR2 YYEKEE (reference sequence). V trimming: 7 bases; J trimming: 0 bases; junction bases outside the gene matches: 8. This CDR3 has 15 residues. CDR3 in DNA: TGTGCCAGCCGGATTGGGACAGGGCACTCCTACGAGCAGTACTTC. Protein product: CASRIGTGHSYEQYF.

The genes are TRBV6-2 or TRBV6-3 and TRBJ2-1; D may match TRBD1 or TRBD2 (5 bases each). Germline CDR1 reads MNHEY; CDR2 reads SVGEGT. The CDR3 length is 13 residues. Trimming took off 2 bases at V and 5 bases at J, with 7 bases between the two ends. The CDR3 loop is CASSYMGDNEQFF. As DNA, the CDR3 is TGTGCCAGCAGTTACATGGGGGACAATGAGCAGTTCTTC.

The chain is built from TRBV30 and TRBJ2-7; either TRBD1 or TRBD2 may fit D (5 bases each). The CDR3 runs 13 residues. Germline loops: CDR1 GTSNPN, CDR2 SVGIG (reference sequence). V lost 3 bases, J lost 0 bases, and 9 bases lay in between. Here the CDR3 DNA reads TGTGCCTGGAGGTCCGGGGCCTCCTACGAGCAGTACTTC. Translated: CAWRSGASYEQYF.

The chain carries TRBV18 and TRBJ2-7, with a weak D call TRBD2 (6 bases). V dropped 6 bases and J dropped 2 bases, with 17 bases sitting between them. CDR1 KGHSH and CDR2 LQKENI come from the germline V gene. The CDR3 has 15 amino acids. CDR3 sequence reads: CASSPRAGRPYEQYF. As DNA, the CDR3 is TGTGCCAGCTCTCCGAGGGCAGGGAGGCCCTACGAGCAGTACTTC. Complete variable domain (other parts from reference TRBV18 and TRBJ2-7): NAGVMQNPRHLVRRRGQEARLRCSPMKGHSHVYWYRQLPEEGLKFMVYLQKENIIDESGMPKERFSAEFPKEGPSILRIQQVVRGDSAAYFCASSPRAGRPYEQYFGPGTRLTVT.

The chain combines TRBV18 with TRBJ1-3, with unresolved D. This CDR3 has 16 residues. CDR1 and CDR2 from the germline V gene are KGHSH and LQKENI. Deletions cut 3 bases from V and 5 bases from J, with 17 bases between. The CDR3 is CASSPAGLGTRNTIYF. The CDR3 coding sequence is TGTGCCAGCTCACCCGCCGGGTTGGGTACGAGAAACACCATATATTTT.

The gene calls are TRBV9 and TRBJ1-1; TRBD1 might be the D (5 bases). Looked up from germline, CDR1 is SGDLS and CDR2 is YYNGEE. V gave up 7 bases and J gave up 5 bases, with 12 bases separating them. The CDR3 is 12 amino acids. Written as DNA, the CDR3 is TGTGCCAGCCGTCCCCCAGGGACTGAAGCTTTCTTT. It codes for CASRPPGTEAFF.

This clone has just a few counts. V gene TRBV7-8 combines with J gene TRBJ1-1, with 9 bases matching TRBD1. Germline CDR1 reads SGHVS; CDR2 reads FQNEAQ. The V gene end was trimmed by 4 bases and the J gene end by 5 bases; junction bases not matched to a gene: 8. This CDR3 contains 15 residues. The CDR3 reads CASSSRGQGGTEAFF. CDR3 sequence (DNA): TGTGCCAGCAGCTCCCGGGGACAGGGAGGGACTGAAGCTTTCTTT. Based on the CDR3 plus reference TRBV7-8 and TRBJ1-1, the full variable domain is GAGVSQSPRYKVAKRGQDVALRCDPISGHVSLFWYQQALGQGPEFLTYFQNEAQLDKSGLPSDRFFAERPEGSVSTLKIQRTQQEDSAVYLCASSSRGQGGTEAFFGQGTRLTVV.

The CDR3 nucleotides read TGTGCCAGCAGCTTACAGGGGGCTAACTATGGCTACACCTTC. Its protein is CASSLQGANYGYTF. V is TRBV11-2 and J is TRBJ1-2, with 7 bases lining up with TRBD1. The CDR3 contains 14 residues. V lost 2 bases and J lost 0; bases outside the gene matches: 0. The germline V gene has CDR1 SGHAT and CDR2 FQNNGV.

The rearrangement joins TRBV30 to TRBJ1-2; D unclear. The V end lost 8 bases, the J end lost 5 bases, and 12 bases lay between the germline ends. This CDR3 spans 11 amino acids. Germline CDR1 GTSNPN, CDR2 SVGIG (reference sequence). The CDR3, as DNA: TGTGCCGGAGGGAGGGAGTATGGCTACACCTTC. This sequence encodes CAGGREYGYTF.

The rearrangement uses TRBV6-6 and TRBJ2-7, with D perhaps matching TRBD1 (5 bases). This CDR3 is 13 amino acids long. V lost 4 bases to trimming and J lost 2 bases, with 9 bases between them. Germline V gene lookup returns CDR1 MNHNY and CDR2 SVGAGI (reference sequence). DNA for the CDR3: TGTGCCAGCAGTTTCAGACAGACCTACGAGCAGTACTTC. This encodes CASSFRQTYEQYF.

The table lists this clone with a count of one. V is TRBV4-2 and J is TRBJ2-3; 11 bases map to TRBD1. Germline V gene sequence: CDR1 LGHNA, CDR2 YNFKEQ. CDR3 size: 17 residues. V dropped 2 bases and J dropped 5; count of bases not matched to a gene: 9. This CDR3 is CASSQPPGQGVGDTQYF. CDR3 DNA sequence: TGTGCCAGCAGCCAACCCCCGGGACAGGGGGTGGGAGATACGCAGTATTTT.

The chain combines TRBV21-1 with TRBJ1-5; TRBD1 is the table's D call and was not checked against the DNA. TRBV21-1 is labeled a pseudogene. The CDR3 covers 11 residues. The CDR3 is CASSKGRPQHF. CDR3 nucleotides: TGTGCCAGCAGCAAGGGGCGACCCCAGCATTTT.

The CDR3 spells CASSPLSGAATDTQYF. In nucleotides, the CDR3 is TGTGCCAGCTCACCACTGAGCGGGGCTGCCACAGATACGCAGTATTTT. The rearrangement links TRBV18 to TRBJ2-3, with TRBD2 identical over 7 bases. The junction had 6 bases not matched to a gene; V was cut back by 1 base and J by 2 bases. Germline-derived CDR1 and CDR2 are KGHSH and LQKENI. The length of the CDR3 is 16 residues.

The rearrangement links TRBV30 to TRBJ1-5; D gene ambiguous. Germline V gene sequence: CDR1 GTSNPN, CDR2 SVGIG (reference sequence). The germline V and J ends were trimmed by 6 bases and 5 bases, with 14 bases remaining between them. The CDR3 covers 13 residues. As DNA, the CDR3 is TGTGCCTGCCAAGGATTTGGGGATCAGCCCCAGCATTTT. It yields the protein CACQGFGDQPQHF.

This clone appeared a single time. This chain uses TRBV7-9 with TRBJ1-1, with no clear D. Germline V gene sequence: CDR1 SEHNR, CDR2 FQNEAQ (reference sequence). V lost 5 bases and J lost 0, with 7 bases in between. The CDR3 spans 13 residues. For the CDR3, the DNA is TGTGCCAGCAGCGCACCTATGAACACTGAAGCTTTCTTT. Protein product: CASSAPMNTEAFF.

Concerning this clone: Other DNA sequences of this sample code for an identical CDR3. J is TRBJ2-3 and V is TRBV3-1 (or the pseudogene TRBV3-2), with 12 bases identical to TRBD2. Germline CDR1 reads LGHDT; CDR2 reads YNNKEL (reference sequence). Germline trimming cut 4 bases from V and 3 bases from J; bases unmatched to any gene: 2. This CDR3 has 15 amino acids. Here the CDR3 reads CASSPTSGGTDTQYF. The CDR3 nucleotides read TGTGCCAGCAGCCCGACTAGCGGGGGAACAGATACGCAGTATTTT.

The rearrangement joins TRBV5-1 to TRBJ2-2; 12 nucleotides agree with TRBD2. J lost 2 bases, V lost 3 bases, and 2 bases had no gene match. CDR3 length equals 16 residues. CDR1 and CDR2 (germline): SGHRS, YFSETQ. The DNA for the CDR3 is TGCGCCAGCAGCTCGACTAGCGGGGGAAACACCGGGGAGCTGTTTTTT. Its translation is CASSSTSGGNTGELFF. Looking up the rest from reference TRBV5-1 and TRBJ2-2 gives the full variable domain: KAGVTQTPRYLIKTRGQQVTLSCSPISGHRSVSWYQQTPGQGLQFLFEYFSETQRNKGNFPGRFSGRQFSNSRSEMNVSTLELGDSALYLCASSSTSGGNTGELFFGEGSRLTVL.

This clone appeared a few times. This chain connects TRBV18 to TRBJ1-4; D possibly corresponds to TRBD1 (6 bases). The CDR3 consists of 18 residues. Germline CDR1 reads KGHSH; CDR2 reads LQKENI. With 2 bases removed from V and 2 bases from J, the gap between germline ends came to 18 bases. The CDR3 coding sequence is TGTGCCAGCTCACCAATCAGGGGCCAGGGTCACACTAATGAAAAACTGTTTTTT. It translates to CASSPIRGQGHTNEKLFF.

The rearrangement joins TRBV5-1 to TRBJ1-1; D might be TRBD1 (6 bases). Germline V CDR1 and CDR2: SGHRS, YFSETQ. Trimming shortened V by 4 bases and J by 10 bases, and 20 bases separated the two germline ends. The CDR3 totals 14 residues. CDR3 DNA sequence: TGCGCCAGCAGCCCTTTGGGGACACTGCGGGTAGCTTTCTTT. It specifies CASSPLGTLRVAFF.

The J gene is TRBJ2-5, the V gene TRBV5-6; D may be TRBD1 (5 bases). Germline assignment: CDR1 SGHDT and CDR2 YYEEEE. The CDR3 is made up of 14 amino acids. V lost 0 bases, J lost 6 bases, and 12 bases lay in between. CDR3 in amino acids: CASSLVAGKKTQYF. The CDR3 region has the DNA TGTGCCAGCAGCTTGGTGGCAGGGAAAAAGACCCAGTACTTC.

The chain's CDR3 is CASSLTRGTEAFF. The CDR3 nucleotides are TGTGCCAGCAGCCTAACTAGGGGAACTGAAGCTTTCTTT. The chain couples TRBV3-1 (or the pseudogene TRBV3-2) to TRBJ1-1; a weak D match, TRBD1 (5 bases). The CDR3 has 13 amino acids. Trimming stripped 4 bases from V and 5 bases from J, with 11 bases between. From germline, CDR1 is LGHDT and CDR2 YNNKEL (reference sequence).

V and J are TRBV10-3 and TRBJ2-5; possible D gene TRBD2, 6 bases. This CDR3 is built from 13 residues. Germline V gene sequence: CDR1 ENHRY, CDR2 SYGVKD. V was shortened by 6 bases and J by 4 bases, with 12 bases between the two germline ends. The DNA for the CDR3 is TGTGCCATCAGGCCGGGGGAAGGAGAGACCCAGTACTTC. This encodes CAIRPGEGETQYF.

This clone was detected only a few times. This chain joins TRBV27 and TRBJ1-3, with D hard to call. The germline V and J ends were trimmed by 6 bases and 0 bases, with 12 bases remaining between them. The germline V gene encodes CDR1 MNHEY and CDR2 SMNVEV (reference sequence). This CDR3 has 15 residues. CDR3 protein: CASRGSFNSGNTIYF. DNA for the CDR3: TGTGCCAGCAGGGGGTCCTTTAACTCTGGAAACACCATATATTTT.

The rearrangement uses TRBV14 and TRBJ1-2, with a weak D call TRBD1 (5 bases). Trimming removed 1 base at V and 7 bases at J, with 10 bases between. Germline-derived CDR1 and CDR2 are SGHDN and FVKESK. The CDR3 is 13 residues long. The CDR3 bases are TGTGCCAGCAGCCAAGTAGTAAGGGGTGGCTACACCTTC. Amino acids: CASSQVVRGGYTF.

The chain employs TRBV12-5 and TRBJ2-7; 11 bases are a match to TRBD1. The germline V gene has CDR1 LGHNT and CDR2 FRNRAP. With V trimmed by 4 bases and J by 2 bases, 7 bases remained unmatched. CDR3 length: 16 amino acids. CDR3 loop: CASGYLTGQGAYEQYF. DNA of the CDR3: TGTGCTAGTGGTTACCTCACGGGACAGGGGGCCTACGAGCAGTACTTC.

This clone was counted a single time. The V gene is TRBV10-3, the J gene TRBJ2-3; tentatively, D is TRBD2 (5 bases). The germline V gene has CDR1 ENHRY and CDR2 SYGVKD. With 2 bases removed from V and 0 bases from J, the gap between germline ends came to 9 bases. This CDR3 is built from 15 residues. The CDR3 reads CAISESGGSTDTQYF. CDR3 DNA sequence: TGTGCCATCAGTGAGAGCGGTGGGAGCACAGATACGCAGTATTTT.

This clone occurred a few times. The chain uses TRBV10-3 and TRBJ2-5, with D tentatively TRBD1 or TRBD2 (6 bases each). V lost 10 bases to trimming and J lost 5 bases, with 17 bases between them. There are 13 residues in the CDR3. Germline V gene data show CDR1 as ENHRY and CDR2 as SYGVKD. The CDR3, as DNA: TGTGCCACCATCGGGGGCCGGGGGGAGACCCAGTACTTC. It yields the protein CATIGGRGETQYF.

The chain joins TRBV7-6 to TRBJ1-3; the D gene is possibly TRBD1 (6 bases). Germline V CDR1 and CDR2: SGHVS, FNYEAQ. V lost 1 base to trimming and J lost 4 bases, with 11 bases between them. The length of the CDR3 is 15 residues. DNA of the CDR3: TGTGCCAGCAGCTTAGTGGCAGGGGCCGGAAACACCATATATTTT. Translation: CASSLVAGAGNTIYF.

V and J are TRBV4-3 and TRBJ1-3; no clear D gene. The V end lost 2 bases, the J end lost 0 bases, and 20 bases lay between the germline ends. The CDR3 has 19 amino acids. Germline CDR1 is LGHNA and CDR2 is YSLEER. The CDR3 here is CASSQPNFTGSSSGNTIYF. CDR3 in DNA: TGCGCCAGCAGCCAACCCAACTTCACGGGCTCCAGCTCTGGAAACACCATATATTTT.

This rearrangement joins TRBV9 to TRBJ1-3; possible D gene TRBD1, 5 bases. CDR1 and CDR2 from the germline V gene are SGDLS and YYNGEE. The V end was cut by 0 bases, the J end by 0 bases, with 13 bases between. The CDR3 covers 17 residues. For the CDR3, the DNA is TGTGCCAGCAGCGTAGGCGGAGACAGCAGCTCTGGAAACACCATATATTTT. It yields the protein CASSVGGDSSSGNTIYF.